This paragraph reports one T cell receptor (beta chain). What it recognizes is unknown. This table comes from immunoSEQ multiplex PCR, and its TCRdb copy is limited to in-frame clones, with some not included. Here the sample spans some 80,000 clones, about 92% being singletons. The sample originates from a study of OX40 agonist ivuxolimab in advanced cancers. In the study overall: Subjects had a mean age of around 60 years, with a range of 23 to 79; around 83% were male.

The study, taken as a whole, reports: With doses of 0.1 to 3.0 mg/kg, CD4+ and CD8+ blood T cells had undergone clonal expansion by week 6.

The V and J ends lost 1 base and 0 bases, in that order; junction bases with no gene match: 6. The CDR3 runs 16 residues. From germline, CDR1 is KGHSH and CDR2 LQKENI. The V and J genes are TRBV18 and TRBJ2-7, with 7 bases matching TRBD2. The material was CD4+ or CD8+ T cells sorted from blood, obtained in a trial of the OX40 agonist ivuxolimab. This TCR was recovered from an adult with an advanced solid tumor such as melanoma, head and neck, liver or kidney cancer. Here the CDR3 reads CASSPRGTGGSYEQYF. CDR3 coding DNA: TGTGCCAGCTCACCACGCGGGACGGGAGGCTCCTACGAGCAGTACTTC. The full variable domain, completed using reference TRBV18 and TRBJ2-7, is NAGVMQNPRHLVRRRGQEARLRCSPMKGHSHVYWYRQLPEEGLKFMVYLQKENIIDESGMPKERFSAEFPKEGPSILRIQQVVRGDSAAYFCASSPRGTGGSYEQYFGPGTRLTVT.